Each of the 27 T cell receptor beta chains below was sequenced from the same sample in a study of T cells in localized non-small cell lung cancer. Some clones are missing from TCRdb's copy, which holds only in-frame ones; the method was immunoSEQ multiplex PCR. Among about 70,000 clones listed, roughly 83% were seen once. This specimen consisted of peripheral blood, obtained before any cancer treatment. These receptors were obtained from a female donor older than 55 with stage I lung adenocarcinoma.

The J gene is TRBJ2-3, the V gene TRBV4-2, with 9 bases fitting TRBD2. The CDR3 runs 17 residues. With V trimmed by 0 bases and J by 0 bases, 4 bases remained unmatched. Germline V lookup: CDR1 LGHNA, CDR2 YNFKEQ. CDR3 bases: TGTGCCAGCAGCCAAGAAAGTCTAGCGGGGAGCACAGATACGCAGTATTTT. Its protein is CASSQESLAGSTDTQYF.

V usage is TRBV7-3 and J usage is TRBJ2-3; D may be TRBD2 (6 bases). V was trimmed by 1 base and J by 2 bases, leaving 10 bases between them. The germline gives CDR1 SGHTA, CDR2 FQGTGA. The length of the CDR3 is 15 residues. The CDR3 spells CASSLRGGATDTQYF. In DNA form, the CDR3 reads TGTGCCAGCAGCTTAAGGGGCGGGGCCACAGATACGCAGTATTTT.

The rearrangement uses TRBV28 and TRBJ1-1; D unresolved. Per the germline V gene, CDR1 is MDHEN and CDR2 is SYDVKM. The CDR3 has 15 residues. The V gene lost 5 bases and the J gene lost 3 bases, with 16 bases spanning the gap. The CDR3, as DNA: TGTGCCAGCAGTCCCCCGGCGGGGATTGACACTGAAGCTTTCTTT. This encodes CASSPPAGIDTEAFF. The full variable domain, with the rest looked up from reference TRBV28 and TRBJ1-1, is DVKVTQSSRYLVKRTGEKVFLECVQDMDHENMFWYRQDPGLGLRLIYFSYDVKMKEKGDIPEGYSVSREKKERFSLILESASTNQTSMYLCASSPPAGIDTEAFFGQGTRLTVV.

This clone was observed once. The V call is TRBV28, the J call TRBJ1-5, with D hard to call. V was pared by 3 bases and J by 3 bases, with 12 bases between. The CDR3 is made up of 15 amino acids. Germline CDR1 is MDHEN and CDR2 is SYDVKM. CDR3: CASSFYAGVNQPQHF. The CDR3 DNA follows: TGTGCCAGCAGTTTTTACGCAGGAGTCAATCAGCCCCAGCATTTT.

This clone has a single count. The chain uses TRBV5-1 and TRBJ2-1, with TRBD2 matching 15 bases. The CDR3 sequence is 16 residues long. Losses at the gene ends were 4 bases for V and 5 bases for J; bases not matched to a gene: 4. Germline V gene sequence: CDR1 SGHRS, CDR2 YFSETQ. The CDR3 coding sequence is TGCGCCAGCAGCCCGGGACTAGCGGGGGGTCACAATGAGCAGTTCTTC. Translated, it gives CASSPGLAGGHNEQFF.

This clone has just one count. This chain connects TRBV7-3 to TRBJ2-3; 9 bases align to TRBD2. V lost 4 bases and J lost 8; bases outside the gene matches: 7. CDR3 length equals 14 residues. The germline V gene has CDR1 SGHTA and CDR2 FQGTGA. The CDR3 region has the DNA TGTGCCAGCAGCTCTAGCGGGGAAGTCGGTACGCAGTATTTT. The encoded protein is CASSSSGEVGTQYF.

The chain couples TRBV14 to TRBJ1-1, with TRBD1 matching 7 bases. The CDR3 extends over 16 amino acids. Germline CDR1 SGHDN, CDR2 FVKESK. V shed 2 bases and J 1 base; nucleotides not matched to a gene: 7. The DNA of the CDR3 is TGTGCCAGCAGCCAATTTAGGGGGCAGGGGAACACTGAAGCTTTCTTT. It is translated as CASSQFRGQGNTEAFF.

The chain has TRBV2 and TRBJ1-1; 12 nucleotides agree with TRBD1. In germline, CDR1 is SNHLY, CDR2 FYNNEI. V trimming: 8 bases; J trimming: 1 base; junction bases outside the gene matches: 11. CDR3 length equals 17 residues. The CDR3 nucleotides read TGTGCCAGCGGGGGGGACAGGGGGCGCGAATGGAACACTGAAGCTTTCTTT. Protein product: CASGGDRGREWNTEAFF. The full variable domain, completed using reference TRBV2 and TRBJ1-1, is EPEVTQTPSHQVTQMGQEVILRCVPISNHLYFYWYRQILGQKVEFLVSFYNNEISEKSEIFDDQFSVERPDGSNFTLKIRSTKLEDSAMYFCASGGDRGREWNTEAFFGQGTRLTVV.

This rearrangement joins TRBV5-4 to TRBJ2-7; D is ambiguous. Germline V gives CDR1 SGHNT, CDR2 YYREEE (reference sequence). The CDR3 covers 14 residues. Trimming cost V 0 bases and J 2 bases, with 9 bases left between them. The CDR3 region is CASSLGLVPYEQYF. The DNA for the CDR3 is TGTGCCAGCAGCTTGGGTCTAGTTCCCTACGAGCAGTACTTC.

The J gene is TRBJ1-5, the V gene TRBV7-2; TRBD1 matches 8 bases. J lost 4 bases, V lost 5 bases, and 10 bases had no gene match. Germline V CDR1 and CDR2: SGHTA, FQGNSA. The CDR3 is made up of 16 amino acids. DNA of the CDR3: TGTGCCAGCAGCGCTCGGACAGGGTCAAAAAATCAGCCCCAGCATTTT. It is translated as CASSARTGSKNQPQHF.

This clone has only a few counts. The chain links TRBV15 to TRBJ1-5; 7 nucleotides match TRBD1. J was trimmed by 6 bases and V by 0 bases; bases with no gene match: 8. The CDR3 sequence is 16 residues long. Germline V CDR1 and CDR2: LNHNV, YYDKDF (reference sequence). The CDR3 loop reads CATSREALQGSQPQHF. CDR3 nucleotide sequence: TGTGCCACCAGCAGAGAGGCACTACAGGGGAGTCAGCCCCAGCATTTT.

CDR3 region: CASKGVNQPQHF. CDR3 DNA: TGTGCCAGCAAAGGGGTCAATCAGCCCCAGCATTTT. The rearrangement joins TRBV6-5 to TRBJ1-5; D perhaps matches TRBD1 (5 bases). V lost 7 bases and J 3 bases, leaving 7 bases between the germline ends. The germline gives CDR1 MNHEY, CDR2 SVGAGI. This CDR3 has 12 residues.

The CDR3 loop reads CTSSRDRAYEQYF. The CDR3, as DNA: TGCACCAGCAGCCGAGACCGCGCCTACGAGCAGTACTTC. The V and J genes are TRBV1 and TRBJ2-7; the DNA was not used to check the table's D call, TRBD2. TRBV1 is an annotated pseudogene. CDR3 length: 13 residues.

The CDR3 here is CASSAGQGAYEQYF. CDR3 DNA: TGTGCCAGCAGTGCGGGACAGGGGGCCTACGAGCAGTACTTC. This chain connects TRBV2 to TRBJ2-7; 11 bases match TRBD1. There are 14 residues in the CDR3. Germline assignment: CDR1 SNHLY and CDR2 FYNNEI. V trimming: 4 bases; J trimming: 2 bases; junction bases outside the gene matches: 1.

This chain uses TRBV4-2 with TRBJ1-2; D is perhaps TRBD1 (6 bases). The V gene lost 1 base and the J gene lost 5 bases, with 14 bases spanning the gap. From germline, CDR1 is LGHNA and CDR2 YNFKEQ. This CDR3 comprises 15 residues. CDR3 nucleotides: TGTGCCAGCAGCCAAGTTGGACAGACGAATTATGGCTACACCTTC. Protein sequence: CASSQVGQTNYGYTF.

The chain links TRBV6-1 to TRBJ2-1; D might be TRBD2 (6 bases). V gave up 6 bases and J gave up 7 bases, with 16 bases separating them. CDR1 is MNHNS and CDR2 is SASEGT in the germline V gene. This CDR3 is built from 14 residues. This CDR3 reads CASRDGAGRNEQFF. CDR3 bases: TGTGCCAGCAGGGACGGTGCGGGACGGAATGAGCAGTTCTTC.

The chain's CDR3 is CASSQEYGTGETQYF. The CDR3 nucleotides are TGCGCCAGCAGCCAAGAATACGGGACGGGGGAGACCCAGTACTTC. The genes are TRBV4-3 and TRBJ2-5; D assignment may be TRBD1 or TRBD2 (5 bases each). Germline loops: CDR1 LGHNA, CDR2 YSLEER. V lost 0 bases, J lost 5 bases, and 13 bases lay in between. The CDR3 totals 15 residues.

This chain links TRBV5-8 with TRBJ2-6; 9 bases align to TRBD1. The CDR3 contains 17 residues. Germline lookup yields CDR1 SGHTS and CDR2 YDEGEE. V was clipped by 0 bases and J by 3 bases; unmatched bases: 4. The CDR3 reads CASSLGTGGGGANVLTF. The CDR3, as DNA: TGTGCCAGCAGCTTGGGTACAGGGGGCGGTGGGGCCAACGTCCTGACTTTC.

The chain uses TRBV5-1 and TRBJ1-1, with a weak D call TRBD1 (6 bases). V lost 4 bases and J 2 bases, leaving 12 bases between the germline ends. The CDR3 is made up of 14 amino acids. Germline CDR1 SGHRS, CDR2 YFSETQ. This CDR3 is CASSLGTINTEAFF. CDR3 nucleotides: TGCGCCAGCAGCCTGGGGACAATCAACACTGAAGCTTTCTTT. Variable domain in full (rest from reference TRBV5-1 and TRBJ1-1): KAGVTQTPRYLIKTRGQQVTLSCSPISGHRSVSWYQQTPGQGLQFLFEYFSETQRNKGNFPGRFSGRQFSNSRSEMNVSTLELGDSALYLCASSLGTINTEAFFGQGTRLTVV.

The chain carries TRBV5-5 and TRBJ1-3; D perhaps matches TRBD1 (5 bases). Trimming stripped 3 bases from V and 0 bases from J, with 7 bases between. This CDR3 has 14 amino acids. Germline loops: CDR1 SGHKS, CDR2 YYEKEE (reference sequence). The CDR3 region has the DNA TGTGCCAGCAGCTCAGGGAGCTCTGGAAACACCATATATTTT. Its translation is CASSSGSSGNTIYF.

CDR3 sequence (DNA): TGTGCCAGCAGCTTGGCAGCAGGGACGACCTATGGCTACACCTTC. It yields the protein CASSLAAGTTYGYTF. This rearrangement joins TRBV5-4 to TRBJ1-2; maybe TRBD1 (5 bases). V gave up 0 bases and J gave up 4 bases, with 13 bases separating them. Germline V gene data show CDR1 as SGHNT and CDR2 as YYREEE (reference sequence). CDR3 size: 15 residues.

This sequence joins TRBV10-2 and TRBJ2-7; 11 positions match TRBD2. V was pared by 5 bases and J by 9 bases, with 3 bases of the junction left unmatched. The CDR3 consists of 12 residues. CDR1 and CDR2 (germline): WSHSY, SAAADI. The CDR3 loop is CASSPGTSGQYF. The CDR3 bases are TGCGCCAGCAGTCCCGGGACTAGCGGGCAGTACTTC.

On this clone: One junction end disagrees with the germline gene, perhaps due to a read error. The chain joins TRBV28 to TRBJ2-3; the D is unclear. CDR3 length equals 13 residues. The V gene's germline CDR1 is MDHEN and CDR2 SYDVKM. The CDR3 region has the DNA TGTGCCAGCAGTTTCGGTAGCAGAGATACGCAGTATTTT. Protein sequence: CASSFGSRDTQYF.

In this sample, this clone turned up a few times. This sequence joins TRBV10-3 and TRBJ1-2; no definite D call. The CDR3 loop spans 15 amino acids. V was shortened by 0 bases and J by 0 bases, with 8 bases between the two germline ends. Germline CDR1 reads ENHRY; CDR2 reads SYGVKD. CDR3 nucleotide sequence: TGTGCCATCAGTGAGTCGGAATTAGCTAACTATGGCTACACCTTC. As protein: CAISESELANYGYTF.

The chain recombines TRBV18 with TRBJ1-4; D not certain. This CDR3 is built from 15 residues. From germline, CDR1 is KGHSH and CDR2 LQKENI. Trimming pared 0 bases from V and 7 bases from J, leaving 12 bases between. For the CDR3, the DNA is TGTGCCAGCTCACCACCGTCCGAGGAGGGTGAAAAACTGTTTTTT. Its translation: CASSPPSEEGEKLFF.

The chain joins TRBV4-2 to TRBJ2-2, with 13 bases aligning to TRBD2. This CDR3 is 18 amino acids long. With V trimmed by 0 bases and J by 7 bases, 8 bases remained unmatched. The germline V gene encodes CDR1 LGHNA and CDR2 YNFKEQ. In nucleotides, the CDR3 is TGTGCCAGCAGCCAAGATCCAGGACTAGCGGGAGACGTCGGGGAGCTGTTTTTT. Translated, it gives CASSQDPGLAGDVGELFF.

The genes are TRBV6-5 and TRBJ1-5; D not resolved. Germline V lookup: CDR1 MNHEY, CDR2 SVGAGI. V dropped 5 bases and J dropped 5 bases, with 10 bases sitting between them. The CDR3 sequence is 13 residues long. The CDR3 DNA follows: TGTGCCAGCAGTCTAGGGTCCTATCAGCCCCAGCATTTT. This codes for CASSLGSYQPQHF.